Below are 27 T cell receptor beta chains sequenced from a single sample in a study of T cell responses to AZD1222 COVID-19 vaccine. Libraries were prepared by immunoSEQ multiplex PCR; TCRdb keeps only in-frame clonotypes and omits some of them. The repertoire includes approximately 75,000 clones, 80% to 90% of them detected once, and less than 20% sits in the top ten. The material was peripheral blood, obtained 28 days after the second AZD1222 dose. The source is an adult who received the AZD1222 COVID-19 vaccine.

In regard to this clone: One end of the junction varies from germline; a read error may be responsible. The chain uses TRBV2 and TRBJ2-7; D remains ambiguous. The CDR3 is 13 residues long. Germline V gene lookup returns CDR1 SNHLY and CDR2 FYNNEI. CDR3 residues: CASREGLSYEQYF. CDR3 in DNA: TGTGCCAGCAGGGAAGGCCTCTCCTACGAGCAGTACTTC. The full variable domain, rest sourced from reference TRBV2 and TRBJ2-7, is EPEVTQTPSHQVTQMGQEVILRCVPISNHLYFYWYRQILGQKVEFLVSFYNNEISEKSEIFDDQFSVERPDGSNFTLKIRSTKLEDSAMYFCASREGLSYEQYFGPGTRLTVT.

This chain uses TRBV4-1 with TRBJ2-3, with no clear D. The length of the CDR3 is 13 residues. Trimming left V 1 base short and J 4 bases short, with 6 bases between. CDR1 is MGHRA, CDR2 YSYEKL, per germline. CDR3: CASSQGYPDTQYF. CDR3 in DNA: TGCGCCAGCAGCCAAGGATATCCAGATACGCAGTATTTT.

The chain is built from TRBV4-3 and TRBJ1-6; 7 bases agree with TRBD1. V gave up 4 bases and J gave up 6 bases; unmatched junction bases: 6. The CDR3 runs to 15 residues. Germline V gives CDR1 LGHNA, CDR2 YSLEER. The CDR3 protein is CASSPRDSPNSPLHF. CDR3 nucleotide sequence: TGCGCCAGCAGCCCCCGGGACAGCCCTAATTCACCCCTCCACTTT.

In nucleotides, the CDR3 is TGTGCCAGCAGCCAAGGGGTGCGAGGAAACACCATATATTTT. Translating it yields CASSQGVRGNTIYF. The chain couples TRBV3-1 (or the pseudogene TRBV3-2) to TRBJ1-3; no reliable D call. The CDR3 spans 14 residues. The V gene lost 1 base and the J gene lost 4 bases, with 8 bases spanning the gap. Germline V gives CDR1 LGHDT, CDR2 YNNKEL (reference sequence).

This clone was detected once. The chain couples TRBV7-6 to TRBJ1-1, with D possibly being TRBD1 (6 bases). There are 17 residues in the CDR3. V gave up 1 base and J gave up 1 base, with 16 bases separating them. CDR1 and CDR2 from the germline V gene are SGHVS and FNYEAQ. This CDR3 reads CASSLEVWGHRNTEAFF. CDR3 nucleotide sequence: TGTGCCAGCAGCTTAGAGGTTTGGGGACATCGGAACACTGAAGCTTTCTTT.

V and J are TRBV4-2 and TRBJ2-1, with TRBD2 identical over 13 bases. CDR1 and CDR2 from the germline V gene are LGHNA and YNFKEQ. The V and J ends lost 5 bases and 10 bases, in that order; junction bases with no gene match: 8. CDR3 length: 15 amino acids. CDR3 amino acids: CASSYTSGGAGEQFF. The CDR3 DNA reads TGTGCCAGCAGCTACACTAGCGGGGGGGCGGGCGAGCAGTTCTTC.

V usage is TRBV28 and J usage is TRBJ1-2, with TRBD1 identical over 7 bases. After removal of 5 bases from V and 3 bases from J, the junction contained 9 bases not matched to a gene. There are 15 residues in the CDR3. Germline V gives CDR1 MDHEN, CDR2 SYDVKM. CDR3 protein: CASSPPYRGHYGYTF. As DNA, the CDR3 is TGTGCCAGCAGTCCCCCCTACAGGGGCCACTATGGCTACACCTTC.

This chain links TRBV28 with TRBJ2-1; TRBD2 agrees at 8 bases. Looked up from germline, CDR1 is MDHEN and CDR2 is SYDVKM. The CDR3 length is 16 residues. V trimming: 4 bases; J trimming: 3 bases; junction bases outside the gene matches: 8. CDR3 bases: TGTGCCAGCAGTTCTCCCGTCGGGGGGGGCTACAATGAGCAGTTCTTC. Its translation is CASSSPVGGGYNEQFF.

CDR3 DNA: TGTGCCAGCAGCCGCGGACAGACTACGCAGTATTTT. Its protein is CASSRGQTTQYF. The chain employs TRBV5-4 and TRBJ2-3; a weak D match, TRBD1 (6 bases). Germline-derived CDR1 and CDR2 are SGHNT and YYREEE (reference sequence). V was cut by 4 bases and J by 8 bases, with 11 bases left in between. CDR3 length: 12 residues.

This clone was counted once. CDR3 nucleotide sequence: TGTGCCAGCAGCCAATTCGGAGGCACCGAGCAGTACTTC. The encoded protein is CASSQFGGTEQYF. The chain employs TRBV14 and TRBJ2-7; tentative D call: TRBD2 (5 bases). Trimming removed 2 bases at V and 6 bases at J, with 11 bases between. The germline gives CDR1 SGHDN, CDR2 FVKESK. The CDR3 spans 13 residues.

This sequence joins TRBV5-1 and TRBJ2-1; D is unresolved. The germline V gene has CDR1 SGHRS and CDR2 YFSETQ. V lost 0 bases and J lost 7, with 11 bases in between. The CDR3 sequence is 14 residues long. The CDR3 coding sequence is TGCGCCAGCAGCTTGGATGGGTTCGGGAATGAGCAGTTCTTC. Protein sequence: CASSLDGFGNEQFF.

This clone was seen a single time. This sequence joins TRBV11-3 and TRBJ2-1; D is unresolved. V was pared by 4 bases and J by 1 base, with 5 bases between. The CDR3 is 13 amino acids. The V gene's germline CDR1 is SGHNT and CDR2 YENEEA. The CDR3 region has the DNA TGTGCCAGCAGCTCGGGTTCCTACAATGAGCAGTTCTTC. Its translation: CASSSGSYNEQFF. The whole variable domain, remainder taken from reference TRBV11-3 and TRBJ2-1, is EAGVVQSPRYKIIEKKQPVAFWCNPISGHNTLYWYLQNLGQGPELLIRYENEEAVDDSQLPKDRFSAERLKGVDSTLKIQPAELGDSAVYLCASSSGSYNEQFFGPGTRLTVL.

This chain connects TRBV7-2 to TRBJ1-1; no reliable D call. Trimming pared 1 base from V and 7 bases from J, leaving 13 bases between. Per germline, CDR1 SGHTA and CDR2 FQGNSA. This CDR3 has 14 residues. The CDR3 loop reads CASSLGPYTVEAFF. The CDR3 DNA is TGTGCCAGCAGCTTAGGCCCTTACACGGTTGAAGCTTTCTTT.

Details on this clone: This same CDR3 is encoded by further DNA sequences in the sample. The chain employs TRBV12-3 or TRBV12-4 and TRBJ1-5, with D possibly being TRBD1 (5 bases). Trimming pared 3 bases from V and 4 bases from J, leaving 7 bases between. The CDR3 runs 13 residues. CDR3 nucleotides: TGTGCCAGCAGTTTCGGGGGGAATCAGCCCCAGCATTTT. This encodes CASSFGGNQPQHF.

J is TRBJ2-7 and V is TRBV7-6; 7 nucleotides line up with TRBD1. The CDR3 loop spans 16 amino acids. In germline, CDR1 is SGHVS, CDR2 FNYEAQ. V shed 4 bases and J 4 bases; nucleotides not matched to a gene: 13. The CDR3 here is CASSSRPQGLGYEQYF. CDR3 DNA sequence: TGTGCCAGCAGCTCCCGCCCACAGGGGCTAGGGTACGAGCAGTACTTC.

The V call is TRBV4-1, the J call TRBJ2-1; 12 positions agree with TRBD2. The length of the CDR3 is 15 residues. The V and J ends lost 0 bases and 13 bases, in that order; junction bases with no gene match: 7. Germline V gives CDR1 MGHRA, CDR2 YSYEKL. The CDR3 spells CASSQDGLAGGYQFF. CDR3 DNA sequence: TGCGCCAGCAGCCAAGATGGCCTAGCGGGGGGGTACCAGTTCTTC.

The J gene is TRBJ1-2, the V gene TRBV10-3, with TRBD1 identical over 9 bases. The CDR3 runs 14 residues. The trim removed 0 bases at V and 4 bases at J, leaving 0 bases unmatched. In germline, CDR1 is ENHRY, CDR2 SYGVKD. CDR3 sequence reads: CAISESTGGYGYTF. The CDR3 coding sequence is TGTGCCATCAGTGAGTCGACAGGGGGCTATGGCTACACCTTC.

This clone was picked up one time. This chain uses TRBV27 with TRBJ2-1, with 9 positions matching TRBD2. The V segment lost 5 bases and the J segment 2 bases; nucleotides outside the gene matches: 13. The V gene's germline CDR1 is MNHEY and CDR2 SMNVEV (reference sequence). This CDR3 region has 18 residues. CDR3 amino acids: CASSGSGGGVATYNEQFF. The CDR3 DNA reads TGTGCCAGCAGTGGCTCGGGCGGGGGGGTCGCTACCTACAATGAGCAGTTCTTC.

V and J are TRBV29-1 and TRBJ1-2; 9 bases agree with TRBD1. The V gene's germline CDR1 is SQVTM and CDR2 ANQGSEA. The CDR3 consists of 13 residues. V lost 8 bases and J lost 5; bases outside the gene matches: 9. The CDR3 sequence is CSPGRDRVYGYTF. The CDR3 region has the DNA TGCAGCCCTGGGAGGGACAGGGTGTATGGCTACACCTTC. Variable domain in full (rest from reference TRBV29-1 and TRBJ1-2): SAVISQKPSRDICQRGTSLTIQCQVDSQVTMMFWYRQQPGQSLTLIATANQGSEATYESGFVIDKFPISRPNLTFSTLTVSNMSPEDSSIYLCSPGRDRVYGYTFGSGTRLTVV.

The V gene is TRBV5-1, the J gene TRBJ2-2; possibly TRBD2 for D (6 bases). CDR3 size: 15 residues. Trimming stripped 0 bases from V and 5 bases from J, with 11 bases between. CDR1 is SGHRS, CDR2 YFSETQ, per germline. CDR3 DNA sequence: TGCGCCAGCAGCTTGGGACTAGACTCAACCGGGGAGCTGTTTTTT. Protein sequence: CASSLGLDSTGELFF.

The V and J genes are TRBV15 and TRBJ2-3, with a possible D match to TRBD1 (5 bases). This CDR3 is 14 amino acids long. The germline gives CDR1 LNHNV, CDR2 YYDKDF (reference sequence). Trimming stripped 3 bases from V and 1 base from J, with 8 bases between. The CDR3 DNA reads as TGTGCCACCAGCAGCAGGGTCGGCACAGATACGCAGTATTTT. It encodes CATSSRVGTDTQYF.

This chain connects TRBV28 to TRBJ1-1; D unclear. Trimming took off 3 bases at V and 13 bases at J, with 18 bases between the two ends. Germline V gene data show CDR1 as MDHEN and CDR2 as SYDVKM. The CDR3 consists of 13 residues. The DNA for the CDR3 is TGTGCCAGCAGTTTCGGGCCCTCCCCTAGCGGTTTCTTT. Translating it yields CASSFGPSPSGFF.

The DNA of the CDR3 is TGTGCCAGCAGCGAAGCAGGGCGGGCAGATACGCAGTATTTT. Translation: CASSEAGRADTQYF. The chain joins TRBV14 to TRBJ2-3, with D possibly called TRBD1 or TRBD2 (5 bases each). The CDR3 extends over 14 amino acids. V dropped 5 bases and J dropped 4 bases, with 13 bases sitting between them. In germline, CDR1 is SGHDN, CDR2 FVKESK. Together with reference TRBV14 and TRBJ2-3, the CDR3 gives the full variable domain: EAGVTQFPSHSVIEKGQTVTLRCDPISGHDNLYWYRRVMGKEIKFLLHFVKESKQDESGMPNNRFLAERTGGTYSTLKVQPAELEDSGVYFCASSEAGRADTQYFGPGTRLTVL.

The V and J genes are TRBV5-1 and TRBJ1-6, with D unresolved. Germline values: CDR1 SGHRS, CDR2 YFSETQ. Trimming left V 0 bases short and J 1 base short, with 2 bases between. The CDR3 runs 14 residues. CDR3 nucleotide sequence: TGCGCCAGCAGCTTGGGGTCCTATAATTCACCCCTCCACTTT. Translated, it gives CASSLGSYNSPLHF.

CDR3 DNA sequence: TGTGCCACCAGCAGAGATTTGGTGGGTCAGGATTACAATGAGCAGTTCTTC. Protein sequence: CATSRDLVGQDYNEQFF. This sequence joins TRBV15 and TRBJ2-1; D gene ambiguous. Germline loops: CDR1 LNHNV, CDR2 YYDKDF (reference sequence). This CDR3 region has 17 residues. Between the trimmed V and J ends, which lost 0 bases and 4 bases, there was a span of 16 bases.

V gene TRBV20-1 combines with J gene TRBJ1-1, with 8 bases matching TRBD1. The CDR3 length is 11 residues. Trimming took 5 bases from V and 7 from J; bases not matched to a gene: 3. Germline V CDR1 and CDR2: DFQATT, SNEGSKA (reference sequence). CDR3 coding DNA: TGCAGTGCTCAGGGGGCGATTGAAGCTTTCTTT. Translation: CSAQGAIEAFF.

This clone was seen more than once but under ten times. The rearrangement joins TRBV7-2 to TRBJ1-5; a possible D gene is TRBD1 (6 bases). Germline CDR1 and CDR2: SGHTA and FQGNSA. The V end lost 5 bases, the J end lost 5 bases, and 16 bases lay between the germline ends. The CDR3 consists of 15 residues. CDR3 in DNA: TGTGCCAGCAGCCTAAGAGGGGGGGAACATCAGCCCCAGCATTTT. Its translation is CASSLRGGEHQPQHF. Full variable domain (missing parts from reference TRBV7-2 and TRBJ1-5): GAGVSQSPSNKVTEKGKDVELRCDPISGHTALYWYRQSLGQGLEFLIYFQGNSAPDKSGLPSDRFSAERTGGSVSTLTIQRTQQEDSAVYLCASSLRGGEHQPQHFGDGTRLSIL.